This TCR beta chain was retrieved from a study of blood T cell repertoires in COVID-19. Across the study: Whether acute or convalescent, the COVID-19 samples came from the United States, Italy and Spain.

Seattle patients were enrolled while actively infected and followed longitudinally. The repertoire was sequenced with immunoSEQ multiplex PCR; TCRdb's copy has only in-frame clones and lacks some. The sample comprises around 310,000 clones, 85% to 90% of which are singletons, and around 0.98% rests with the top ten. This clonotype originated in a woman in her 40s with COVID-19, enrolled during active disease. Sequencing used peripheral blood.

CDR3: CSAGERGGQFF. The CDR3 DNA sequence: TGCAGTGCTGGCGAACGGGGGGGGCAGTTCTTC. The rearrangement uses TRBV20-1 and TRBJ2-1; 8 positions agree with TRBD2. Germline lookup yields CDR1 DFQATT and CDR2 SNEGSKA (reference sequence). The CDR3 sequence is 11 residues long. Trimming at V came to 5 bases and at J to 12 bases, leaving 6 bases not matched to a gene.